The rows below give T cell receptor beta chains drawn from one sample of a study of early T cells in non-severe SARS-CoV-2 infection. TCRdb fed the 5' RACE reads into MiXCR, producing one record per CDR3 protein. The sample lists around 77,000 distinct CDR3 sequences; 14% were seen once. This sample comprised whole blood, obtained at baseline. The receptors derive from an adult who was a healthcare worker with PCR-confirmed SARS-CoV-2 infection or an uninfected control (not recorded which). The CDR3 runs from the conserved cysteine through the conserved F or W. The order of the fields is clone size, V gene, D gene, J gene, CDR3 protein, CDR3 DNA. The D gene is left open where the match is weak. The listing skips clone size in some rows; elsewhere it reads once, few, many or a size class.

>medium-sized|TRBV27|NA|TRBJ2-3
CASRPGTLFTDTQYF
TGTGCCAGCAGACCCGGGACACTATTCACAGATACGCAGTATTTT
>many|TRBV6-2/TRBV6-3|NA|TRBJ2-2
CASRVAPNTGELFF
TGTGCCAGCAGGGTAGCCCCGAACACCGGGGAGCTGTTTTTT
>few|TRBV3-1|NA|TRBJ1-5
CASSQDLPGGQPQHF
TGTGCCAGCAGCCAAGATCTACCAGGCGGTCAGCCCCAGCATTTT
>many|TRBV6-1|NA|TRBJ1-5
CASSEVGISNQPQHF
TGTGCCAGCAGTGAAGTTGGGATTAGCAATCAGCCCCAGCATTTT
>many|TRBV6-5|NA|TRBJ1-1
CASSTILRGVGTEAFF
TGTGCCAGCAGTACCATTTTACGGGGAGTAGGGACTGAAGCTTTCTTT
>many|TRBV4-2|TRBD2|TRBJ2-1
CASSQDPGLAGGTYNEQFF
TGTGCCAGCAGCCAAGATCCCGGACTAGCGGGAGGGACCTACAATGAGCAGTTCTTC
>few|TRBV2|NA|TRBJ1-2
CASSSHQGVGGYTF
TGTGCCAGCAGTAGTCATCAAGGAGTTGGTGGCTACACCTTC
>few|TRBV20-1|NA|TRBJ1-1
CSGHPGAEAAFF
TGCAGTGGCCACCCGGGGGCCGAAGCCGCTTTCTTT
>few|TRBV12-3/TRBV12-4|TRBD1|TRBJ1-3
CASRGQGAGNTIYF
TGTGCCAGCAGGGGACAGGGGGCCGGAAACACCATATATTTT
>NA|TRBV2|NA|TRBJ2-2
CASTVLANTGELFF
TGTGCCAGCACGGTTCTTGCGAACACCGGGGAGCTGTTTTTT
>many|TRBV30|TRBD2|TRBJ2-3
CAWSTPSGKDTQYF
TGTGCCTGGAGTACCCCTAGCGGGAAAGATACGCAGTATTTT
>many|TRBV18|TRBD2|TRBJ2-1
CASSVSGGGTPEQFF
TGTGCCAGCTCTGTGAGCGGGGGCGGGACTCCAGAGCAGTTCTTC
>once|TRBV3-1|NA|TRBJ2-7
CASSQGSGTYEQYF
TGTGCCAGCAGCCAGGGGTCAGGTACCTACGAGCAGTACTTC
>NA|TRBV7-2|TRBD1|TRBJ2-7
CASSLGTGYVEQYF
TGTGCCAGCAGCTTAGGGACAGGGTATGTCGAGCAGTACTTC
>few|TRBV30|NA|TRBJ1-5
CAWRASQTQPQHF
TGTGCCTGGAGGGCCTCACAGACTCAGCCCCAGCATTTT
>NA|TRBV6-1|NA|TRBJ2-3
CASRAGYSTDTQYF
TGTGCCAGCAGGGCGGGTTATAGCACAGATACGCAGTATTTT
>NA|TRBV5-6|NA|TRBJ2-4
CASSGVLAKNIQYF
TGTGCCAGCAGCGGAGTACTAGCCAAAAACATTCAGTACTTC
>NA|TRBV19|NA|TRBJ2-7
CASSRTGSSEQYF
TGTGCCAGTAGTCGGACCGGGAGCAGCGAGCAGTACTTC
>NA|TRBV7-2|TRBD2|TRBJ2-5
CASSLAMSGSGGQETQYF
TGTGCCAGCAGCTTGGCAATGAGCGGGAGCGGAGGCCAAGAGACCCAGTACTTC
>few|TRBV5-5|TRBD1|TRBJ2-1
CASSPRHRGDEQFF
TGTGCCAGCAGCCCCCGACACAGGGGTGATGAGCAGTTCTTC
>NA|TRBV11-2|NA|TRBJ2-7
CATRSLEEQYF
TGTGCCACACGCTCCCTAGAGGAGCAGTACTTC
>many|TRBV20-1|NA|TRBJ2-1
CSARDTVNSYNEQFF
TGCAGTGCGAGGGACACAGTAAACTCCTACAATGAGCAGTTCTTC
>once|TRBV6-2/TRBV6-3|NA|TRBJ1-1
CASTPPWTTEAFF
TGTGCCAGCACCCCACCGTGGACTACTGAAGCTTTCTTT
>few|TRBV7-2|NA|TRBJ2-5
CASSPISETQYF
TGTGCCAGCAGCCCAATCTCAGAGACCCAGTACTTC
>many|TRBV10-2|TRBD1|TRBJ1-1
CASIGTVSSVNTEAFF
TGCGCCAGCATAGGGACAGTATCTTCCGTGAACACTGAAGCTTTCTTT
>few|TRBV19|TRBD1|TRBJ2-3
CASREPGQGSTDTQYF
TGTGCCAGTAGGGAACCGGGACAGGGAAGCACAGATACGCAGTATTTT
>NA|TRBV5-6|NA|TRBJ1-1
CASSLVGGGTEAFF
TGTGCCAGCAGCTTGGTTGGTGGAGGGACTGAAGCTTTCTTT
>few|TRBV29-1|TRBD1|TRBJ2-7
CSVSRQGDVEQYF
TGCAGCGTTTCCCGACAGGGGGACGTCGAGCAGTACTTC
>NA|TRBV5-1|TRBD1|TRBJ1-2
CASSLAGTGDVGYTF
TGCGCCAGCAGCTTGGCGGGGACAGGGGATGTTGGCTACACCTTC
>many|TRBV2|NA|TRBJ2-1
CASSTAGEQFF
TGTGCCAGCAGTACAGCCGGTGAGCAGTTCTTC
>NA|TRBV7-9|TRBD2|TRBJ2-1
CASRGRAPYNEQFF
TGTGCCAGCAGGGGGAGGGCCCCGTACAATGAGCAGTTCTTC
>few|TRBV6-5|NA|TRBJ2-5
CASSYSRSQETQYF
TGTGCCAGCAGTTACTCGAGGAGTCAAGAGACCCAGTACTTC
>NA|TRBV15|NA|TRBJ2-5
CATSSPSQGMPPETQYF
TGTGCCACCAGCAGTCCCTCCCAGGGGATGCCGCCGGAGACCCAGTACTTC
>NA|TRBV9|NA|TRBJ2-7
CASSVGDLTSYEQYF
TGTGCCAGCAGCGTAGGCGACCTTACGTCCTACGAGCAGTACTTC
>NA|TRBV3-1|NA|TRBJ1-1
CASSPVRGARIF
TGTGCCAGCAGCCCGGTAAGGGGCGCAAGGATCTTT
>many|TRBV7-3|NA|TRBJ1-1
CASSLQPNTEAFF
TGTGCCAGCAGCCTCCAGCCGAACACTGAAGCTTTCTTT
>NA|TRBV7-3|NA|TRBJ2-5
CASSLKVGGETQYF
TGTGCCAGCAGCTTAAAAGTAGGGGGGGAGACCCAGTACTTC
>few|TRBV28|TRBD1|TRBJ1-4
CASSYTGTGREKLFF
TGTGCCAGCAGTTATACCGGGACAGGACGGGAAAAACTGTTTTTT
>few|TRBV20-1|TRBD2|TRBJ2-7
CSARRGRLSYEQYF
TGCAGTGCTAGGCGCGGGAGGCTTTCCTACGAGCAGTACTTC
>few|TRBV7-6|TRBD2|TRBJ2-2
CASSFQAGGKTGELFF
TGTGCCAGCAGCTTTCAAGCGGGAGGAAAGACCGGGGAGCTGTTTTTT
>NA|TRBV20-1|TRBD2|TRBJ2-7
CSARRPGLAGGRAYEQYF
TGCAGTGCTAGGAGACCGGGACTAGCGGGAGGGCGCGCCTACGAGCAGTACTTC
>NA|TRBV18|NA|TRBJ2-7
CASSPMGGRRTSVGQYF
TGTGCCAGCTCACCGATGGGGGGCCGCCGTACCTCCGTTGGGCAGTACTTC
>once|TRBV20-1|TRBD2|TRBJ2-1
CSARPPAGTRGYNEQFF
TGCAGTGCTAGGCCACCCGCCGGGACTAGGGGCTACAATGAGCAGTTCTTC
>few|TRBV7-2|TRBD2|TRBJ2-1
CASSFGLAGGNEQFF
TGTGCCAGCAGCTTCGGACTAGCGGGAGGCAATGAGCAGTTCTTC
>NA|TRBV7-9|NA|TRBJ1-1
CASSSGLWAEAFF
TGTGCCAGCAGCTCAGGTTTATGGGCTGAAGCTTTCTTT
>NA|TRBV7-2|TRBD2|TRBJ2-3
CASSLGNGLTSGSDTQYF
TGTGCCAGCAGCTTAGGCAATGGCCTGACTAGCGGGTCAGATACGCAGTATTTT
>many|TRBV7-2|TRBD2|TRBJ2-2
CASSRGTSAYTGELFF
TGTGCCAGCAGCCGGGGGACTAGCGCTTACACCGGGGAGCTGTTTTTT
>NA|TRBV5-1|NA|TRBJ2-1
CASSFGGAAYNEQFF
TGCGCCAGCAGCTTCGGGGGCGCGGCCTACAATGAGCAGTTCTTC
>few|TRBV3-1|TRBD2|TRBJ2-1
CASSQVVLGGRRINEQFF
TGTGCCAGCAGCCAAGTGGTGCTAGGCGGGAGAAGGATCAATGAGCAGTTCTTC
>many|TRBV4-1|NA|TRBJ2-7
CASSPGSGPYEQYF
TGCGCCAGCAGCCCAGGGTCGGGACCCTACGAGCAGTACTTC
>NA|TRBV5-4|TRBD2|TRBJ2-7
CASGLRLAGEQYF
TGTGCCAGCGGCTTGAGACTAGCTGGGGAGCAGTACTTC
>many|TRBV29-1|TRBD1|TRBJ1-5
CSALDRGRDQPQHF
TGCAGCGCCCTTGACAGGGGGCGCGATCAGCCCCAGCATTTT
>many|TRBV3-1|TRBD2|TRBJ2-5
CASSLSSGRALGETQYF
TGTGCCAGCAGCCTCTCCAGCGGGAGGGCCCTTGGAGAGACCCAGTACTTC
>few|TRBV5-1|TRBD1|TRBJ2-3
CASSLKATGATDTQYF
TGCGCCAGCAGCTTGAAGGCGACAGGGGCCACAGATACGCAGTATTTT